The rows below give T cell receptor beta chains drawn from one sample of a study of blood T cell repertoires in COVID-19. Generated by immunoSEQ multiplex PCR, the TCRdb table keeps only in-frame clones and is missing some. The data contain over 140,000 clones, 76% of them seen just once; the ten biggest clones take up over 4%. Sequences were obtained from peripheral blood. These TCRs come from an elderly woman with active or convalescent COVID-19. Each CDR3 is given with its conserved first and last residue. D genes are given only for firm matches. A row's size may be missing; if present it is once, few, many or a size class.

v_gene,j_gene,abundance,d_gene,len,CDR3aa,CDR3nt
TRBV19,TRBJ2-1,.,.,20,CASSLPGLQLSISSYNEQFF,TGTGCCAGTAGTTTACCGGGACTTCAACTCTCCATCAGCTCCTACAATGAGCAGTTCTTC
TRBV6-1,TRBJ1-5,.,.,16,CASSEDGRRANQPQHF,TGTGCCAGCAGTGAGGACGGTCGCAGGGCCAATCAGCCCCAGCATTTT
TRBV5-3,TRBJ1-1,.,.,13,CARSCTGCAEAFF,TGTGCCAGAAGCTGCACAGGGTGCGCTGAAGCTTTCTTT
TRBV11-2,TRBJ2-7,few,TRBD1,14,CASSWDRSSYEQYF,TGTGCCAGCAGCTGGGACAGGAGCTCCTACGAGCAGTACTTC
TRBV7-3,TRBJ2-5,.,.,14,CASSFGGAWETQYF,TGTGCCAGCAGCTTCGGCGGGGCCTGGGAGACCCAGTACTTC
TRBV24-1,TRBJ1-4,.,TRBD1,15,CATSDYRGNNEKLFF,TGTGCCACCAGTGACTACAGGGGGAATAATGAAAAACTGTTTTTT
TRBV18,TRBJ1-6,.,.,15,CASSATGSYNSPLHF,TGTGCCAGCTCAGCGACAGGCTCCTATAATTCACCCCTCCACTTT
TRBV30,TRBJ1-2,.,TRBD1,14,CAWSNRTGNYGYTF,TGTGCCTGGAGTAATCGGACAGGAAACTATGGCTACACCTTC
TRBV24-1,TRBJ1-2,few,TRBD1,15,CATSDGQGRYYGYTF,TGTGCCACCAGTGACGGACAGGGACGATACTATGGCTACACCTTC
TRBV18,TRBJ2-1,.,TRBD1,14,CASSPTTGGREQFF,TGTGCCAGCTCACCAACGACAGGGGGCCGTGAGCAGTTCTTC
TRBV2,TRBJ2-7,few,.,13,CASSEAPRTGKYF,TGTGCCAGCAGTGAAGCGCCCAGGACTGGGAAGTACTTC
TRBV7-2,TRBJ2-7,.,.,14,CASRKGTLGYEQYF,TGTGCCAGCAGGAAAGGGACATTAGGCTACGAGCAGTACTTC
TRBV19,TRBJ2-5,once,TRBD1,15,CASMTRGLRQETQYF,TGTGCCAGTATGACCAGGGGGCTCCGACAAGAGACCCAGTACTTC
TRBV6-5,TRBJ1-1,once,.,13,CASSRTANTEAFF,TGTGCCAGCAGTCGGACAGCGAACACTGAAGCTTTCTTT
TRBV5-1,TRBJ2-3,.,TRBD2,17,CASSGLRAGGPTDTQYF,TGCGCCTCCAGTGGCCTGAGGGCGGGGGGGCCCACAGATACGCAGTATTTT
TRBV5-4,TRBJ2-7,.,.,14,CASSLVQGSYEQYF,TGTGCCAGCAGCTTGGTGCAGGGCTCCTACGAGCAGTACTTC
TRBV5-1,TRBJ2-7,.,TRBD2,15,CASSLRGGSSYEQYF,TGCGCCAGCAGCTTGCGGGGGGGTAGCTCCTACGAGCAGTACTTC
TRBV25-1,TRBJ1-4,.,.,16,CASSSGQFATNEKLFF,TGTGCCAGCAGCTCGGGACAATTTGCAACTAATGAAAAACTGTTTTTT
TRBV5-1,TRBJ1-4,.,.,16,CASSSKPVATNEKLFF,TGCGCCAGCAGCTCCAAACCAGTTGCAACTAATGAAAAACTGTTTTTT
TRBV10-2,TRBJ2-3,.,TRBD2,15,CASRETSGGTDTQYF,TGCGCCAGCAGGGAGACTAGCGGGGGGACAGATACGCAGTATTTT
TRBV5-1,TRBJ2-2,once,TRBD2,14,CASSPGGAVGELFF,TGCGCCAGCAGCCCGGGGGGGGCCGTCGGGGAGCTGTTTTTT
TRBV9,TRBJ2-3,few,.,16,CASSVGSGLSTDTQYF,TGTGCCAGCAGCGTAGGCTCAGGGCTTAGTACAGATACGCAGTATTTT
TRBV30,TRBJ1-6,.,.,15,CAWTRRNSYNSPLHF,TGTGCCTGGACTAGGAGAAATTCATATAATTCACCCCTCCACTTT
TRBV3-1/TRBV3-2,TRBJ2-1,.,.,15,CASSPLVPADNEQFF,TGTGCCAGCAGCCCCCTGGTCCCCGCGGACAATGAGCAGTTCTTC
TRBV6-5,TRBJ1-6,few,.,16,CASSYEGRVVGSPLHF,TGTGCCAGCAGTTACGAAGGCAGGGTGGTAGGGTCACCCCTCCACTTT
TRBV7-9,TRBJ2-7,few,TRBD1,15,CASSRRDRGGPEQYF,TGTGCCAGCAGCCGACGGGACAGGGGGGGGCCCGAGCAGTACTTC
TRBV7-9,TRBJ1-4,.,.,13,CASSLARVEKLFF,TGTGCCAGCAGCTTAGCCCGCGTTGAAAAACTGTTTTTT
TRBV5-1,TRBJ2-3,.,TRBD2,15,CASSLSGGFTDTQYF,TGCGCCAGCAGCTTGTCCGGGGGGTTCACAGATACGCAGTATTTT
TRBV6-5,TRBJ2-1,.,.,14,CATAGMGVYNEQFF,TGTGCCACCGCGGGGATGGGGGTCTACAATGAGCAGTTCTTC